These T cell receptor beta chains were read from a single sample in a study of T-cell memory formation after mild COVID-19. One entry per CDR3 protein results from TCRdb running MiXCR on the 5' RACE reads. Of nearly 350,000 distinct CDR3 sequences detected, 10% to 15% appear once; the ten largest clones hold 20% to 25%. Sequenced input: PBMCs or a T cell subset sorted from them (not recorded which). All receptors come from a man aged 18-30 years who had mild COVID-19 (a few samples of this study predate the infection). Cell type and time point are not known. Each CDR3 is given with its conserved first and last residue. A D gene is named only where the DNA matches it firmly. Expanded clones get a size class; other rows say once, few or many, or leave the size out.

abundance,d_gene,v_gene,len,j_gene,CDR3nt,CDR3aa
few,TRBD2,TRBV20-1,16,TRBJ2-7,TGCAGTGCTAGGGGCCCGGGACTAGCGGGGATCTACGAGCAGTACTTC,CSARGPGLAGIYEQYF
-,-,TRBV6-2/TRBV6-3,16,TRBJ1-1,TGTGCCAGCAGTCGGGTTTGGGCCGCACTGAACACTGAAGCTTTCTTT,CASSRVWAALNTEAFF
many,-,TRBV6-5,13,TRBJ1-2,TGTGCCAGCAGTTACGACATGGACTATGGCTACACCTTC,CASSYDMDYGYTF
few,-,TRBV18,14,TRBJ1-6,TGTGCCAGCTCACCAGCAGGGTATAATTCACCCCTCCACTTT,CASSPAGYNSPLHF
few,-,TRBV12-3/TRBV12-4,13,TRBJ1-2,TGTGCCAGCAGTTTAGAGGGTACCTATGGCTACACCTTC,CASSLEGTYGYTF
-,TRBD1,TRBV11-2,16,TRBJ2-3,TGTGCCAGCAGCTTAGGCCGGGACAGGGTAACAGATACGCAGTATTTT,CASSLGRDRVTDTQYF
few,-,TRBV3-1,12,TRBJ2-5,TGTGCCAGCAGCCCGACGGGGGAGACCCAGTACTTC,CASSPTGETQYF
-,-,TRBV12-5,12,TRBJ2-3,TGTGCTAGTGGTTTGTACACAGATACGCAGTATTTT,CASGLYTDTQYF
-,-,TRBV7-9,18,TRBJ1-5,TGTGCCAGCAGCCGAGGTGCTGTGGGGGCGGCGGGCAATCAGCCCCAGCATTTT,CASSRGAVGAAGNQPQHF
few,TRBD2,TRBV11-1,15,TRBJ2-1,TGTGCCAGCAGCCTTCGGACTAGCAGAGACAATGAGCAGTTCTTC,CASSLRTSRDNEQFF
-,TRBD1,TRBV2,14,TRBJ2-1,TGTGCCAGCAGTGAAGGACAGGGAGTCGATGAGCAGTTCTTC,CASSEGQGVDEQFF
-,-,TRBV6-5,15,TRBJ2-3,TGTGCCAGCAGTTACACGTGGACGGGAAGGGATACGCAGTATTTT,CASSYTWTGRDTQYF
many,TRBD1,TRBV7-9,15,TRBJ2-7,TGTGCCAGCAGCGGGACAGGGGGCGCCCCCTACGAGCAGTACTTC,CASSGTGGAPYEQYF